A single sample gave rise to the 15 T cell receptor beta chains below, sequenced in a study of shared clonotypes between healthy human individuals. Produced via immunoSEQ multiplex PCR; TCRdb's table is partial and in-frame only. This sample has roughly 170,000 clones, with around 63% found just once. Sequencing used memory CD4+ T cells sorted from blood. Stated subset: CD45RA-negative fraction. These receptors were collected from a man younger than 40 in good health.

This rearrangement joins TRBV10-3 to TRBJ2-3; TRBD2 matches 7 bases. The trim removed 8 bases at V and 4 bases at J, leaving 6 bases unmatched. Germline CDR1 and CDR2: ENHRY and SYGVKD. This CDR3 is 13 amino acids long. The CDR3 sequence is CAIESGGSDTQYF. The DNA of the CDR3 is TGTGCCATCGAATCGGGAGGATCAGATACGCAGTATTTT.

This chain connects TRBV11-2 to TRBJ2-7; TRBD2 aligns across 11 bases. CDR3 length equals 14 residues. Germline CDR1 SGHAT, CDR2 FQNNGV. With 5 bases clipped from V and 3 bases from J, the junction kept 3 bases outside the gene matches. CDR3 sequence (DNA): TGTGCCAGCAGCCCCACTAGCGGGAGCTACGAGCAGTACTTC. Residues: CASSPTSGSYEQYF.

A remark on this clone: In the same sample, other DNA sequences code for this CDR3. The chain links TRBV4-3 to TRBJ2-5, with D unclear. The V gene's germline CDR1 is LGHNA and CDR2 YSLEER. V was shortened by 2 bases and J by 2 bases, with 9 bases between the two germline ends. This CDR3 has 14 residues. The CDR3, as DNA: TGCGCCAGCAGCCAAACCTACCCGCAAGAGACCCAGTACTTC. Residues: CASSQTYPQETQYF.

This rearrangement joins TRBV11-2 to TRBJ2-1; 11 bases map to TRBD2. The CDR3 covers 15 residues. Unmatched junction bases numbered 7, after V lost 5 bases and J lost 7 bases. Looked up from germline, CDR1 is SGHAT and CDR2 is FQNNGV. The CDR3 nucleotides are TGTGCCAGCAGCGTACTAGCGGGAGAGGGTAATGAGCAGTTCTTC. It codes for CASSVLAGEGNEQFF.

This clone was counted only a few times. The chain links TRBV27 to TRBJ2-7, with D perhaps matching TRBD2 (5 bases). This CDR3 is 17 amino acids long. Germline CDR1 is MNHEY and CDR2 is SMNVEV (reference sequence). V was clipped by 5 bases and J by 2 bases, with 22 bases between them. CDR3 sequence: CASSLSSGQIGTYEQYF. In DNA, the CDR3 is TGTGCCAGCAGTCTCAGCAGCGGCCAGATTGGCACCTACGAGCAGTACTTC.

The V and J genes are TRBV5-1 and TRBJ2-3; 12 bases agree with TRBD2. Per germline, CDR1 SGHRS and CDR2 YFSETQ. J was trimmed by 4 bases and V by 3 bases; bases with no gene match: 12. This CDR3 spans 18 amino acids. The CDR3 reads CASSSTPRLAGVSDTQYF. The CDR3 coding sequence is TGCGCCAGCAGCTCGACTCCCAGACTAGCGGGAGTTTCAGATACGCAGTATTTT.

The chain is built from TRBV7-9 and TRBJ2-3; the match to TRBD1 covers 7 bases. Trimming removed 1 base from V and 1 base from J; junction bases left unmatched: 2. CDR1 and CDR2 from the germline V gene are SEHNR and FQNEAQ (reference sequence). The CDR3 is made up of 15 amino acids. The CDR3 nucleotides are TGTGCCAGCAGCTTAGGGGACAGTGGCACAGATACGCAGTATTTT. It codes for CASSLGDSGTDTQYF.

This clone has only a few counts. The CDR3 DNA sequence: TGTGCCAGCACCCCCAGCCCCGGGGCCAGGGACACTGAAGCTTTCTTT. Translating gives CASTPSPGARDTEAFF. The V and J genes are TRBV28 and TRBJ1-1; D is perhaps TRBD1 (5 bases). Trimming stripped 7 bases from V and 3 bases from J, with 21 bases between. The CDR3 consists of 16 residues. Germline V CDR1 and CDR2: MDHEN, SYDVKM. Based on the CDR3 plus reference TRBV28 and TRBJ1-1, the full variable domain is DVKVTQSSRYLVKRTGEKVFLECVQDMDHENMFWYRQDPGLGLRLIYFSYDVKMKEKGDIPEGYSVSREKKERFSLILESASTNQTSMYLCASTPSPGARDTEAFFGQGTRLTVV.

This rearrangement joins TRBV6-1 to TRBJ1-1; D is unclear. Germline V CDR1 and CDR2: MNHNS, SASEGT. CDR3 length equals 14 residues. V was trimmed by 1 base and J by 4 bases, leaving 10 bases between them. CDR3 protein: CASSEVPAGTEAFF. The CDR3 DNA reads as TGTGCCAGCAGTGAAGTGCCGGCAGGCACTGAAGCTTTCTTT.

The chain recombines TRBV9 with TRBJ2-7; TRBD2 matches 7 bases. CDR3 length: 15 amino acids. The J segment lost 8 bases and the V segment lost 4 bases, leaving 15 bases of the junction unmatched. From germline, CDR1 is SGDLS and CDR2 YYNGEE. The CDR3, as DNA: TGTGCCAGCAGCATGCTTGGGACTACCTCTACGAAGCAGTACTTC. This gives the protein CASSMLGTTSTKQYF.

The chain is built from TRBV11-2 and TRBJ2-2; possibly TRBD2 for D (5 bases). With 6 bases removed from V and 2 bases from J, the gap between germline ends came to 13 bases. The V gene's germline CDR1 is SGHAT and CDR2 FQNNGV. The CDR3 is 15 amino acids. CDR3 coding DNA: TGTGCCAGCAGGCGACCCGGGATCAACACCGGGGAGCTGTTTTTT. Its protein product is CASRRPGINTGELFF.

The chain couples TRBV27 to TRBJ2-5; 9 bases match TRBD2. The V gene end was trimmed by 4 bases and the J gene end by 4 bases; junction bases not matched to a gene: 10. CDR1 MNHEY and CDR2 SMNVEV come from the germline V gene (reference sequence). The CDR3 covers 16 residues. CDR3 in amino acids: CASSSPGSGSGETQYF. Here the CDR3 DNA reads TGTGCCAGCAGTTCCCCCGGTAGCGGGAGTGGAGAGACCCAGTACTTC.

The genes are TRBV5-6 and TRBJ2-7; D ambiguous. CDR1 is SGHDT and CDR2 is YYEEEE in the germline V gene. This CDR3 spans 12 amino acids. V dropped 1 base and J dropped 2 bases, with 4 bases sitting between them. CDR3: CASSLLAYEQYF. DNA for the CDR3: TGTGCCAGCAGCTTGCTTGCCTACGAGCAGTACTTC.

The chain links TRBV7-3 to TRBJ2-2, with 10 bases identical to TRBD1. Germline CDR1 and CDR2: SGHTA and FQGTGA. The CDR3 has 16 residues. J was trimmed by 1 base and V by 4 bases; bases with no gene match: 3. CDR3 loop: CASSSTGGWNTGELFF. DNA of the CDR3: TGTGCCAGCAGCTCGACAGGGGGCTGGAACACCGGGGAGCTGTTTTTT.

This clone was observed a few times. The V and J genes are TRBV19 and TRBJ1-5; a possible D gene is TRBD1 (5 bases). This CDR3 comprises 13 residues. V gave up 5 bases and J gave up 7 bases, with 12 bases separating them. Germline V gene lookup returns CDR1 LNHDA and CDR2 SQIVND (reference sequence). CDR3 amino acids: CASSGDGRQPQHF. The CDR3 nucleotides are TGTGCCAGTAGTGGGGACGGGAGACAGCCCCAGCATTTT.